The T cell receptor (beta chain) under discussion was sequenced for a study of control samples from healthy donors and cancer patients. The protocol was immunoSEQ multiplex PCR, while the TCRdb copy is restricted to in-frame clones and leaves out a portion. The repertoire consists of 95,000 to 150,000 clones, with approximately 90% occurring once and the leading ten covering less than 4%. The CDR3 is 13 residues long. The germline V gene has CDR1 LNHDA and CDR2 SQIVND (reference sequence). Trimming took 7 bases from V and 2 from J, leaving 11 bases between them. The sample taken for sequencing was blood. This TCR was recovered from a middle-aged man in good health. The V call is TRBV19, the J call TRBJ1-2; D gene unclear. Written as DNA, the CDR3 is TGTGCCAGTACCTACGTAGGGAACTATGGCTACACCTTC. This gives the protein CASTYVGNYGYTF.